The 26 T cell receptor beta chains below all came from one sample that was sequenced in a study of early T cells in non-severe SARS-CoV-2 infection. TCRdb recomputed calls from the 5' RACE reads with MiXCR, one row per CDR3 protein. Among 50,000 to 65,000 distinct CDR3 sequences listed, around 13% were seen once. The sequencing input was whole blood. The receptors stem from an adult who was a healthcare worker with PCR-confirmed SARS-CoV-2 infection or an uninfected control (not recorded which).

This clonotype was counted only a few times. V is TRBV5-8 and J is TRBJ2-7, with TRBD1 identical over 9 bases. Per germline, CDR1 SGHTS and CDR2 YDEGEE. The V gene end was trimmed by 3 bases and the J gene end by 6 bases; junction bases not matched to a gene: 4. CDR3 length: 13 residues. CDR3 DNA: TGTGCCAGCAGCTACGGGACAGGGCCCGAGCAGTACTTC. It codes for CASSYGTGPEQYF.

This clonotype was seen repeatedly, ten times or more. V gene TRBV10-3 combines with J gene TRBJ1-3; TRBD1 is a possible D gene (6 bases). This CDR3 contains 14 residues. Per germline, CDR1 ENHRY and CDR2 SYGVKD. The V end was cut by 4 bases, the J end by 2 bases, with 9 bases between. CDR3 sequence: CAISAQGAGNTIYF. CDR3 DNA sequence: TGTGCCATCAGTGCACAGGGTGCTGGAAACACCATATATTTT.

This clonotype has just a few counts. This sequence joins TRBV4-1 and TRBJ1-1, with TRBD1 matching 8 bases. V gave up 4 bases and J gave up 10 bases; unmatched junction bases: 11. In germline, CDR1 is MGHRA, CDR2 YSYEKL. This CDR3 comprises 14 residues. The CDR3 DNA follows: TGCGCCAGCAGCCTCCCGGACAGGGAGGTTGGAGCTTTCTTT. It codes for CASSLPDREVGAFF.

The CDR3 region is CASSLESSGGNQPQHF. In DNA form, the CDR3 reads TGTGCCAGCAGCTTAGAGTCGTCAGGAGGAAATCAGCCCCAGCATTTT. V and J are TRBV7-6 and TRBJ1-5, with unresolved D. V shed 1 base and J shed 4 bases, with 14 bases lying between them. The CDR3 consists of 16 residues. Germline loops: CDR1 SGHVS, CDR2 FNYEAQ.

On this clonotype itself: A much bigger clone sits one base away, suggesting this may be a read error. The V and J genes are TRBV11-2 and TRBJ2-5; tentative D call: TRBD2 (6 bases). V lost 1 base and J 5 bases, leaving 17 bases between the germline ends. The germline CDR1 and CDR2 sequences are SGHAT and FQNNGV. The CDR3 runs 16 residues. The CDR3 sequence: CASSLGELAVRETQYF. CDR3 DNA: TGTGCCAGCAGCTTAGGGGAACTAGCCGTGAGGGAGACCCAGTACTTC.

The chain couples TRBV7-9 to TRBJ2-5, with 7 bases identical to TRBD1. V lost 5 bases to trimming and J lost 4 bases; unmatched junction nucleotides: 4. Looked up from germline, CDR1 is SEHNR and CDR2 is FQNEAQ (reference sequence). The CDR3 loop spans 13 amino acids. Written as DNA, the CDR3 is TGTGCCAGCAGCCCCCGGACAGGAGAGACCCAGTACTTC. Its translation: CASSPRTGETQYF.

The genes are TRBV20-1 and TRBJ2-3; 11 bases are shared with TRBD1. The CDR3 runs 15 residues. CDR1 DFQATT and CDR2 SNEGSKA come from the germline V gene (reference sequence). Trimming cost V 4 bases and J 1 base; bases outside gene matches: 4. Here the CDR3 reads CSATGTGGGTDTQYF. The CDR3 DNA reads as TGCAGTGCTACCGGGACAGGGGGTGGCACAGATACGCAGTATTTT.

The chain links TRBV6-6 to TRBJ1-2; D is uncertain. CDR3 length: 15 amino acids. Germline V CDR1 and CDR2: MNHNY, SVGAGI (reference sequence). V was cut by 6 bases and J by 10 bases, with 24 bases left in between. CDR3 residues: CASSPISGNHRTYTF. The CDR3 DNA follows: TGTGCCAGCAGCCCTATATCCGGGAACCATCGAACCTACACCTTC.

This clonotype showed up just a few times. The rearrangement links TRBV7-2 to TRBJ2-2; D might be TRBD1 or TRBD2, each matching 5 bases. Trimming took off 2 bases at V and 1 base at J, with 14 bases between the two ends. This CDR3 has 17 amino acids. CDR1 and CDR2 from the germline V gene are SGHTA and FQGNSA. Here the CDR3 DNA reads TGTGCCAGCAGCTTAATTAGAGGGGCGGAGAACACCGGGGAGCTGTTTTTT. This translates into CASSLIRGAENTGELFF.

V and J are TRBV19 and TRBJ2-3, with D possibly being TRBD1 (6 bases). V lost 10 bases to trimming and J lost 0 bases, with 11 bases between them. Germline V gene lookup returns CDR1 LNHDA and CDR2 SQIVND (reference sequence). This CDR3 has 13 residues. DNA of the CDR3: TGTGCCACCAGACAGGAGAGCACAGATACGCAGTATTTT. Its translation is CATRQESTDTQYF.

The chain links TRBV3-1 to TRBJ2-1; D perhaps matches TRBD1 (5 bases). The CDR3 contains 16 residues. The germline V and J ends were trimmed by 4 bases and 1 base, with 14 bases remaining between them. Germline V gene sequence: CDR1 LGHDT, CDR2 YNNKEL (reference sequence). The CDR3 spells CASSRTPVRSYNEQFF. DNA of the CDR3: TGTGCCAGCAGCCGGACACCCGTTCGTTCCTACAATGAGCAGTTCTTC.

The chain links TRBV7-2 to TRBJ2-1; 9 bases map to TRBD1. Losses at the gene ends were 4 bases for V and 9 bases for J; bases not matched to a gene: 13. In germline, CDR1 is SGHTA, CDR2 FQGNSA. The CDR3 totals 16 residues. CDR3 amino acids: CASSSTTGTGKPEQFF. The CDR3, as DNA: TGTGCCAGCAGCTCGACCACCGGGACAGGGAAACCTGAGCAGTTCTTC.

This clonotype turned up a few times. The chain carries TRBV7-2 and TRBJ1-1, with 9 nucleotides matching TRBD1. J lost 5 bases, V lost 3 bases, and 7 bases had no gene match. Germline V lookup: CDR1 SGHTA, CDR2 FQGNSA. The CDR3 contains 15 residues. The CDR3 is CASSFMTGGGTEAFF. Written as DNA, the CDR3 is TGTGCCAGCAGCTTTATGACAGGGGGAGGGACTGAAGCTTTCTTT.

The chain combines TRBV7-2 with TRBJ1-6, with D possibly matching TRBD1 (5 bases). V lost 3 bases and J lost 7, with 16 bases in between. Germline-derived CDR1 and CDR2 are SGHTA and FQGNSA. The CDR3 covers 16 residues. CDR3 DNA sequence: TGTGCCAGCAGCTTCGCCTTCGGGAGGGGAAATTCACCCCTCCACTTT. Amino acids: CASSFAFGRGNSPLHF.

As regards this clonotype: A much larger clone is a single base away; this may be a read error. The conserved final phenylalanine or tryptophan is absent from the CDR3, which likely points to a read error. The CDR3 loop is CASSVVRNNSPLHL. CDR3 in DNA: TGTGCCAGCAGTGTTGTCAGGAATAATTCACCCCTCCACCTT. The chain uses TRBV2 and TRBJ1-6; D is uncertain. This CDR3 is 14 amino acids long. Germline-derived CDR1 and CDR2 are SNHLY and FYNNEI. Trimming stripped 4 bases from V and 5 bases from J, with 9 bases between.

This clonotype showed up many times. V is TRBV3-1 and J is TRBJ2-5; D possibly matches TRBD1 or TRBD2 (6 bases each). V was trimmed by 0 bases and J by 3 bases, leaving 11 bases between them. Looked up from germline, CDR1 is LGHDT and CDR2 is YNNKEL (reference sequence). The CDR3 spans 15 residues. Here the CDR3 DNA reads TGTGCCAGCAGCCAAGAACCGGGGGCCAAAGAGACCCAGTACTTC. Amino acids: CASSQEPGAKETQYF.

V and J are TRBV3-1 and TRBJ2-1; 10 bases are shared with TRBD2. Germline CDR1 LGHDT, CDR2 YNNKEL (reference sequence). V lost 4 bases and J lost 12; bases outside the gene matches: 18. The CDR3 loop spans 17 amino acids. CDR3 sequence reads: CASSPEPQLAGRQGQFF. The CDR3 bases are TGTGCCAGCAGCCCCGAGCCCCAACTAGCGGGGCGGCAGGGGCAGTTCTTC.

In this sample, this clonotype turned up many times. The chain joins TRBV19 to TRBJ2-1, with TRBD2 matching 11 bases. The ends lost 0 bases at V and 8 bases at J; junction bases unmatched: 12. This CDR3 is 18 amino acids long. Germline V gene data show CDR1 as LNHDA and CDR2 as SQIVND (reference sequence). Here the CDR3 reads CASSIDRVLAGAPDEQFF. The DNA for the CDR3 is TGTGCCAGTAGTATAGATCGGGTACTAGCGGGGGCCCCCGATGAGCAGTTCTTC. The full variable domain, in which reference TRBV19 and TRBJ2-1 provide the parts outside the CDR3, is DGGITQSPKYLFRKEGQNVTLSCEQNLNHDAMYWYRQDPGQGLRLIYYSQIVNDFQKGDIAEGYSVSREKKESFPLTVTSAQKNPTAFYLCASSIDRVLAGAPDEQFFGPGTRLTVL.

This clonotype was observed a single time. V and J are TRBV18 and TRBJ1-6; tentatively, D is TRBD1 (6 bases). The V end lost 3 bases, the J end lost 0 bases, and 18 bases lay between the germline ends. Germline CDR1 and CDR2: KGHSH and LQKENI. The CDR3 sequence is 19 residues long. Here the CDR3 reads CASSPIPPSGASYNSPLHF. Written as DNA, the CDR3 is TGTGCCAGCTCACCCATCCCCCCCTCAGGGGCCTCCTATAATTCACCCCTCCACTTT.

This clonotype was observed at least ten times. The chain links TRBV4-3 to TRBJ2-2, with D maybe TRBD1 (5 bases). Germline V lookup: CDR1 LGHNA, CDR2 YSLEER. This CDR3 has 15 residues. The V and J ends lost 5 bases and 0 bases respectively, with 10 bases between them. The CDR3 DNA reads as TGCGCCAGCAGCTTCGTGACAGCGAACACCGGGGAGCTGTTTTTT. Encoded protein: CASSFVTANTGELFF.

The rearrangement joins TRBV4-1 to TRBJ1-2; 7 bases line up with TRBD1. The V gene end was trimmed by 0 bases and the J gene end by 5 bases; junction bases not matched to a gene: 12. The CDR3 totals 17 residues. CDR1 is MGHRA, CDR2 YSYEKL, per germline. This chain's CDR3 is CASSQDEYGQATYGYTF. CDR3 bases: TGCGCCAGCAGCCAAGATGAATATGGACAGGCAACTTATGGCTACACCTTC.

Only a few counts were recorded for this clonotype. The chain links TRBV5-6 to TRBJ2-2, with D unclear. The CDR3 sequence is 13 residues long. CDR1 SGHDT and CDR2 YYEEEE come from the germline V gene. V lost 0 bases to trimming and J lost 6 bases, with 6 bases between them. CDR3 sequence reads: CASSLGAAGELFF. The CDR3 DNA follows: TGTGCCAGCAGCTTGGGGGCAGCCGGGGAGCTGTTTTTT.

The chain recombines TRBV6-2 or TRBV6-3 with TRBJ1-1; TRBD1 might be the D (6 bases). The CDR3 loop spans 13 amino acids. V gave up 7 bases and J gave up 7 bases, with 16 bases separating them. The germline gives CDR1 MNHEY, CDR2 SVGEGT. CDR3 DNA sequence: TGTGCCAGCAAGGGGCAGGGGATAGGTGAAGCTTTCTTT. It specifies CASKGQGIGEAFF.

The rearrangement uses TRBV7-8 and TRBJ2-5, with D maybe TRBD2 (6 bases). Germline V lookup: CDR1 SGHVS, CDR2 FQNEAQ. The CDR3 consists of 14 residues. The germline V and J ends were trimmed by 1 base and 0 bases, with 6 bases remaining between them. The CDR3 DNA reads TGTGCCAGCAGCTTAGTAGCGGACCAAGAGACCCAGTACTTC. It is translated as CASSLVADQETQYF. Variable domain in full (rest from reference TRBV7-8 and TRBJ2-5): GAGVSQSPRYKVAKRGQDVALRCDPISGHVSLFWYQQALGQGPEFLTYFQNEAQLDKSGLPSDRFFAERPEGSVSTLKIQRTQQEDSAVYLCASSLVADQETQYFGPGTRLLVL.

At least ten counts were recorded for this clonotype. The chain employs TRBV9 and TRBJ1-1; TRBD1 is a possible D gene (5 bases). There are 16 residues in the CDR3. Germline V lookup: CDR1 SGDLS, CDR2 YYNGEE. V lost 0 bases to trimming and J lost 0 bases, with 12 bases between them. CDR3 amino acids: CASSVAPQGMNTEAFF. The CDR3 DNA follows: TGTGCCAGCAGCGTAGCCCCCCAGGGTATGAACACTGAAGCTTTCTTT.

Turning to this clonotype: Mismatch with germline at one junction end may stem from a read error. The chain links TRBV7-9 to TRBJ2-1; D could derive from TRBD1 or TRBD2 (5 bases each). Germline V gives CDR1 SEHNR, CDR2 FQNEAQ (reference sequence). CDR3 size: 19 residues. CDR3 sequence: CASSSGRGEGPGSYNEQFF. CDR3 in DNA: TGCGCCAGCAGCTCCGGTCGAGGGGAAGGGCCGGGTTCCTACAATGAGCAGTTCTTC.